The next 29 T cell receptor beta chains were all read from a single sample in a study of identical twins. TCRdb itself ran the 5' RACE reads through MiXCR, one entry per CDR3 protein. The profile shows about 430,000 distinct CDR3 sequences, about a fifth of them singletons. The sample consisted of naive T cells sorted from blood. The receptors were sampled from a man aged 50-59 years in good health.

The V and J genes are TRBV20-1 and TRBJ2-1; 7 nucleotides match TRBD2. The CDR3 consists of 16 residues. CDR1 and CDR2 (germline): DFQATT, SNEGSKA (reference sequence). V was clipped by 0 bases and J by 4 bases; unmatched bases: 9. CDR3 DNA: TGCAGTGCTAGAGATCAAAGGAGCGGGATGTACAATGAGCAGTTCTTC. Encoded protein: CSARDQRSGMYNEQFF.

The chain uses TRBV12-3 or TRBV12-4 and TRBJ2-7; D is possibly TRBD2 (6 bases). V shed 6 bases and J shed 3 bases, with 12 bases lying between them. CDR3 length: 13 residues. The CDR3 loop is CASSRVEGYEQYF. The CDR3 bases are TGTGCCAGCAGCCGTGTGGAGGGCTACGAGCAGTACTTC.

CDR3 sequence reads: CASSAPGTSGRYEQFF. The DNA of the CDR3 is TGTGCCAGCAGTGCCCCCGGGACTAGCGGGAGGTATGAGCAGTTCTTC. The genes are TRBV28 and TRBJ2-1; 15 nucleotides agree with TRBD2. Germline CDR1 and CDR2: MDHEN and SYDVKM. The CDR3 totals 16 residues. The V gene end was trimmed by 5 bases and the J gene end by 8 bases; junction bases not matched to a gene: 7.

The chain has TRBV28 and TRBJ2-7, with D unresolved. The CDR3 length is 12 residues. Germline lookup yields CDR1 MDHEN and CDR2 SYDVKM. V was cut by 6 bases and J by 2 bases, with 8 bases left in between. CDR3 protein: CASSTAAYEQYF. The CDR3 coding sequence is TGTGCCAGCAGCACTGCGGCCTACGAGCAGTACTTC.

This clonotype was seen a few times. CDR3 sequence: CASRKGQGGIYEQYF. For the CDR3, the DNA is TGTGCCAGCAGAAAGGGACAGGGGGGGATCTACGAGCAGTACTTC. The J gene is TRBJ2-7, the V gene TRBV27; 11 nucleotides agree with TRBD1. The J segment lost 3 bases and the V segment lost 6 bases, leaving 7 bases of the junction unmatched. CDR3 length equals 15 residues. CDR1 is MNHEY and CDR2 is SMNVEV in the germline V gene (reference sequence).

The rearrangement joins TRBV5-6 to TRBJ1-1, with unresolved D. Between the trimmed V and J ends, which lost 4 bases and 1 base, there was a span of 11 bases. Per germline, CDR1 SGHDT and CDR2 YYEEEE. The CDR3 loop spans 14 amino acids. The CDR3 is CASSTPEGNTEAFF. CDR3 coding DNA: TGTGCCAGCAGCACCCCGGAGGGGAACACTGAAGCTTTCTTT.

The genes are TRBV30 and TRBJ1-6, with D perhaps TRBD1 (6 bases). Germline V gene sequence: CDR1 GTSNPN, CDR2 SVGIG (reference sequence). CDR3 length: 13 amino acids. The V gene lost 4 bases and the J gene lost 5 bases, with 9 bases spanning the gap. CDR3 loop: CAWTGQNNSPLHF. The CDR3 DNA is TGTGCCTGGACCGGACAGAATAATTCACCCCTCCACTTT.

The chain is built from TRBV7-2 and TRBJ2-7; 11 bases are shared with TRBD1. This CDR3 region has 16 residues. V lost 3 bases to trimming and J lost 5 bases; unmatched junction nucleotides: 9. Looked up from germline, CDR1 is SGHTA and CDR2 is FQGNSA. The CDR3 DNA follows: TGTGCCAGCAGCTTGCCCCCGGGACAGGGGGGAGACGAGCAGTACTTC. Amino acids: CASSLPPGQGGDEQYF.

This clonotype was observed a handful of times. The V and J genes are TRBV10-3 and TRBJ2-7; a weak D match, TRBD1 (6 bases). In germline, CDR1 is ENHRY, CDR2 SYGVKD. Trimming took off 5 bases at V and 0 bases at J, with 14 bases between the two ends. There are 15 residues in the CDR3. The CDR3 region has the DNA TGTGCCATCAGTCCCGCAGGGGTGATCTCCTACGAGCAGTACTTC. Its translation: CAISPAGVISYEQYF.

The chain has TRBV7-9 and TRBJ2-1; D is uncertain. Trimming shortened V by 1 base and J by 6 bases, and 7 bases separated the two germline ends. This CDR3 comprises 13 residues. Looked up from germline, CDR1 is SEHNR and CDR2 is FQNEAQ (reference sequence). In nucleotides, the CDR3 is TGTGCCAGCAGCTTAGAATTGGTCAATGAGCAGTTCTTC. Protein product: CASSLELVNEQFF.

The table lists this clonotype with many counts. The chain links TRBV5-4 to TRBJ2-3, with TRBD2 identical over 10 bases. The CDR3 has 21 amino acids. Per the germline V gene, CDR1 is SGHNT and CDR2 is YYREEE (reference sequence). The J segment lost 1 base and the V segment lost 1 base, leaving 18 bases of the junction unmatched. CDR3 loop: CASSLHGGLAEGGRGTDTQYF. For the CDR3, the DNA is TGTGCCAGCAGCTTGCATGGCGGACTAGCGGAAGGGGGTAGGGGCACAGATACGCAGTATTTT.

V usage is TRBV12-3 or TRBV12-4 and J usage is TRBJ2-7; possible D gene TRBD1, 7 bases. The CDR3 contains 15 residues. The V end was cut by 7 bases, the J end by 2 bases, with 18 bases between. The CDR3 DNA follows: TGTGCCAGCACTCGTGCAGGGGGGCAAGCCTACGAGCAGTACTTC. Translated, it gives CASTRAGGQAYEQYF.

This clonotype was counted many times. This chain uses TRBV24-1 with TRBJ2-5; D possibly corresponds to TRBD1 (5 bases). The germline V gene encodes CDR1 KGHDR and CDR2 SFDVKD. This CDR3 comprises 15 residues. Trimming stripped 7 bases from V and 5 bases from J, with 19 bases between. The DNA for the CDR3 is TGTGCCACCAGCAGCAGGTGGGGCGTCGGGGAGACCCAGTACTTC. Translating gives CATSSRWGVGETQYF.

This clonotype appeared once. The CDR3 here is CASSPPPGTQYF. The CDR3 DNA is TGCGCCAGCAGCCCCCCGCCTGGGACCCAGTACTTC. The chain joins TRBV5-1 to TRBJ2-5; D is unclear. Trimming shortened V by 4 bases and J by 7 bases, and 11 bases separated the two germline ends. The CDR3 sequence is 12 residues long. CDR1 and CDR2 (germline): SGHRS, YFSETQ.

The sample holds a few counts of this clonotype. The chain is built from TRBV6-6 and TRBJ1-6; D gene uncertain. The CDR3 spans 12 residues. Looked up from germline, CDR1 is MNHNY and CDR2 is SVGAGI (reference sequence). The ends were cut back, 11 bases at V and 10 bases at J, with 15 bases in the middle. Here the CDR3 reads CASWRMGSPLHF. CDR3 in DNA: TGTGCCTCTTGGCGGATGGGATCACCCCTCCACTTT.

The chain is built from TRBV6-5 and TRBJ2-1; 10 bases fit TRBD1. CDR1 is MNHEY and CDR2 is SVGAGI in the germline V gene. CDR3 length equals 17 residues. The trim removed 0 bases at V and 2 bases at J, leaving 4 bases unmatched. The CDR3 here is CASSYSGGTGAYNEQFF. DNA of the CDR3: TGTGCCAGCAGTTACTCGGGTGGGACAGGGGCCTACAATGAGCAGTTCTTC.

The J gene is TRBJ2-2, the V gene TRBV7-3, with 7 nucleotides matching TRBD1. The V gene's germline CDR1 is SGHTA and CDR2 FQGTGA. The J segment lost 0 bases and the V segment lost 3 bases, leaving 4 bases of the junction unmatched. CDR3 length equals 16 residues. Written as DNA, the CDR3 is TGTGCCAGCAGCTTCACAGGGGCGACGAACACCGGGGAGCTGTTTTTT. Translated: CASSFTGATNTGELFF. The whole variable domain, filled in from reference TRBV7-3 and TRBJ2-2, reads GAGVSQTPSNKVTEKGKYVELRCDPISGHTALYWYRQSLGQGPEFLIYFQGTGAADDSGLPNDRFFAVRPEGSVSTLKIQRTERGDSAVYLCASSFTGATNTGELFFGEGSRLTVL.

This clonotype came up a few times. Here the CDR3 reads CASSQDYFLHEQYF. The CDR3 DNA reads as TGTGCCAGCAGCCAGGACTATTTCCTCCACGAGCAGTACTTC. The chain combines TRBV4-2 with TRBJ2-7; D possibly corresponds to TRBD2 (6 bases). In germline, CDR1 is LGHNA, CDR2 YNFKEQ. V lost 3 bases and J 5 bases, leaving 14 bases between the germline ends. The CDR3 extends over 14 amino acids.

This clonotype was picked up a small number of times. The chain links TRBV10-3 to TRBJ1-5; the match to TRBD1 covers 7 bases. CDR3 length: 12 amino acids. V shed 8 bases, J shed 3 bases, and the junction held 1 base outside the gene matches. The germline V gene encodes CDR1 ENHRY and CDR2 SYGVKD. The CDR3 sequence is CAIGTDNQPQHF. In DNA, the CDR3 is TGTGCCATCGGGACAGACAATCAGCCCCAGCATTTT.

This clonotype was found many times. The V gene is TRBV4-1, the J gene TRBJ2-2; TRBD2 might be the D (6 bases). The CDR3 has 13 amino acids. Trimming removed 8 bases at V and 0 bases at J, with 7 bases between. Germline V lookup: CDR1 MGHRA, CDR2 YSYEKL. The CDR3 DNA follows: TGCGCCAGCTCGGGGGCGAACACCGGGGAGCTGTTTTTT. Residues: CASSGANTGELFF.

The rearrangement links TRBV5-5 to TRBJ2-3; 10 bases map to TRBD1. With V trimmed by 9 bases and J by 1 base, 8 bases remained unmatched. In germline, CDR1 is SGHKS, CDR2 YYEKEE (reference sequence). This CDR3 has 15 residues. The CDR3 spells CATQTGGLGTDTQYF. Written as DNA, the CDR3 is TGTGCCACTCAGACAGGGGGCCTCGGCACAGATACGCAGTATTTT. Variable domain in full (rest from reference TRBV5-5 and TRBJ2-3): DAGVTQSPTHLIKTRGQQVTLRCSPISGHKSVSWYQQVLGQGPQFIFQYYEKEERGRGNFPDRFSARQFPNYSSELNVNALLLGDSALYLCATQTGGLGTDTQYFGPGTRLTVL.

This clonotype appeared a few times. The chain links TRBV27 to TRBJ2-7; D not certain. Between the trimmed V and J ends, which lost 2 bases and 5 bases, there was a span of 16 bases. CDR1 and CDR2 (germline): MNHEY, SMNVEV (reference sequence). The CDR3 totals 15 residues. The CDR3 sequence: CASSLGLRPLDEQYF. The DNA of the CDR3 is TGTGCCAGCAGTTTAGGGTTGCGGCCATTGGACGAGCAGTACTTC.

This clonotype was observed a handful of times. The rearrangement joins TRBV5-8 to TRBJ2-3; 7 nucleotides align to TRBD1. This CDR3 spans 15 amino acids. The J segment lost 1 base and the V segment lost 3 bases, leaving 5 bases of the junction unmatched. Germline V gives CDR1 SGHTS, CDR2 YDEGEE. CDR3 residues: CASSSTGTGTDTQYF. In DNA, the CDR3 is TGTGCCAGCAGCTCGACCGGGACAGGCACAGATACGCAGTATTTT.

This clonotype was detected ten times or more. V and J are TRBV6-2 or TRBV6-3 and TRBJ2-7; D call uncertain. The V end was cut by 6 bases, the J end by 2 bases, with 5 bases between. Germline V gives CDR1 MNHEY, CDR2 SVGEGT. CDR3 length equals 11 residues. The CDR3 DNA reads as TGTGCCAGCAGCTTTACCTACGAGCAGTACTTC. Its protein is CASSFTYEQYF.

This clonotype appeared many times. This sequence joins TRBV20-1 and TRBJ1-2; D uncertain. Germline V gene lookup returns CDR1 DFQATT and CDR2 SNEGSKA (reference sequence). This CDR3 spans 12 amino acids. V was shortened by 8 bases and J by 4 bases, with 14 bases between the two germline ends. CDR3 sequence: CSPYSNSYGYTF. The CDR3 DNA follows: TGCAGTCCTTACTCAAACAGCTATGGCTACACCTTC.

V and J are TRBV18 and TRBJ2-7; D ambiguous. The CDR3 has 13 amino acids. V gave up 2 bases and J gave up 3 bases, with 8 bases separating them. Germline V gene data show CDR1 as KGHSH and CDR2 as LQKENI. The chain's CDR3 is CASSPKRDYEQYF. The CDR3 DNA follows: TGTGCCAGCTCACCAAAAAGGGACTACGAGCAGTACTTC.

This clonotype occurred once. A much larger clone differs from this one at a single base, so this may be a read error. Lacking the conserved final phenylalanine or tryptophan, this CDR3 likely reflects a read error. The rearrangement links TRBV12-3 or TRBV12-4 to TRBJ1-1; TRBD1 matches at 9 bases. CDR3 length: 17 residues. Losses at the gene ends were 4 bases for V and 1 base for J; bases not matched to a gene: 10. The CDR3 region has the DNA TGTGCCAGCAGTTATAATGTGGGACAGGGAAGGAACACTGAAGCTTTCATT. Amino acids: CASSYNVGQGRNTEAFI.

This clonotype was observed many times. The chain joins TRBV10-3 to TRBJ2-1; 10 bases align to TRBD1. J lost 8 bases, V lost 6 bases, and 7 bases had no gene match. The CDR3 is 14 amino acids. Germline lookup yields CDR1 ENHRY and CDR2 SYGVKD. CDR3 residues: CAIRRQGALDEQFF. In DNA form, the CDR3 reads TGTGCCATCAGAAGACAGGGGGCTTTGGATGAGCAGTTCTTC.

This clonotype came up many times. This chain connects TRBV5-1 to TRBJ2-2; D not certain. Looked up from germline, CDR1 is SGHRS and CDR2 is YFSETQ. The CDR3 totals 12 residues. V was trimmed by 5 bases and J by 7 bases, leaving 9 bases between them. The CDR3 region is CASRDALGELFF. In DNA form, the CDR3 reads TGCGCCAGCAGAGACGCTCTCGGGGAGCTGTTTTTT.